A selection of T cell receptor beta chains follows, all from one sample in a study of blood T cell repertoires in COVID-19. Measured with immunoSEQ multiplex PCR; TCRdb has only the in-frame clones, and not every one. The sample lists 270,000 or so clones, about 86% occurring once. The material sequenced was peripheral blood. These receptors all stem from a woman aged 55 to 70 with active or convalescent COVID-19. Both conserved end residues are part of each CDR3. D genes are given only for firm matches. Clone size appears in some rows only: once, few, many, or a class for an expanded clone.

v_call	j_call	clone_size	d_call	cdr3_aa	cdr3_nt
TRBV5-1	TRBJ2-3	-	TRBD2	CASSSLIGAGGLTQYF	TGCGCCAGCAGCTCCCTAATTGGAGCGGGGGGCCTTACGCAGTATTTT
TRBV9	TRBJ1-5	-	-	CASSSMGLGNQPQHF	TGTGCCAGCAGCTCGATGGGCCTGGGCAATCAGCCCCAGCATTTT
TRBV4-2	TRBJ2-7	-	TRBD1	CASSQQGTGPYEQYF	TGTGCCAGCAGCCAACAAGGGACAGGGCCCTACGAGCAGTACTTC
TRBV6-5	TRBJ2-1	-	-	CASSYRGSWEQFF	TGTGCCAGCAGTTACCGGGGGTCTTGGGAGCAGTTCTTC
TRBV3-1/TRBV3-2	TRBJ1-6	-	TRBD1	CASRSTGGGSYNSPLHF	TGTGCCAGCAGGAGCACAGGGGGCGGGTCCTATAATTCACCCCTCCACTTT
TRBV7-2	TRBJ2-6	-	-	CASSGLAANVLTF	TGTGCCAGCAGCGGGCTGGCGGCCAACGTCCTGACTTTC
TRBV5-5	TRBJ2-7	-	-	CASSLEAGYEQYF	TGTGCCAGCAGCTTGGAAGCAGGTTACGAGCAGTACTTC
TRBV19	TRBJ1-4	-	TRBD1	CASSDRATNEKLFF	TGTGCCAGTAGCGACAGGGCAACTAATGAAAAACTGTTTTTT
TRBV5-3	TRBJ2-2	-	TRBD2	CARSRGLADTGELFF	TGTGCCAGAAGCCGGGGACTAGCGGACACCGGGGAGCTGTTTTTT
TRBV19	TRBJ1-5	-	-	CASSLRPVGDQPQHF	TGTGCCAGTAGCCTACGCCCCGTGGGCGATCAGCCCCAGCATTTT
TRBV7-2	TRBJ1-2	-	TRBD1	CASSPETGDYGYTF	TGTGCCAGCAGCCCAGAGACAGGGGACTATGGCTACACCTTC
TRBV30	TRBJ1-6	-	-	CAGRGGVGNSPLHF	TGTGCCGGGCGTGGGGGCGTTGGGAATTCACCCCTCCACTTT
TRBV19	TRBJ1-1	once	-	CASSTVNTEAFF	TGTGCCAGTAGTACGGTTAACACTGAAGCTTTCTTT
TRBV18	TRBJ2-3	few	TRBD2	CASSPATGGTDTQYF	TGTGCCAGCTCACCCGCCACGGGGGGGACAGATACGCAGTATTTT
TRBV2	TRBJ1-6	-	-	CASSDSSYNSPLHF	TGTGCCAGCAGTGACAGCTCCTATAATTCACCCCTCCACTTT
TRBV7-9	TRBJ1-2	few	-	CASSDKAYGYTF	TGTGCCAGCAGCGACAAGGCCTATGGCTACACCTTC
TRBV15	TRBJ1-5	-	TRBD1	CATSIRRTGYSNQPQHF	TGTGCCACCAGCATACGCCGGACAGGGTATAGCAATCAGCCCCAGCATTTT
TRBV6-5	TRBJ2-5	once	TRBD2	CASSYSQGLAFETQYF	TGTGCCAGCAGTTACTCGCAGGGACTAGCGTTTGAGACCCAGTACTTC
TRBV2	TRBJ2-1	-	-	CASSGTQGGGQFF	TGTGCCAGCAGTGGAACCCAGGGGGGAGGGCAGTTCTTC
TRBV7-8	TRBJ2-1	-	-	CASSLAAAQNEQFF	TGTGCCAGCAGCTTAGCCGCAGCGCAGAATGAGCAGTTCTTC
TRBV19	TRBJ1-6	-	-	CASSAGLGNNSPLHF	TGTGCCAGTAGTGCGGGACTTGGTAATAATTCACCCCTCCACTTT
TRBV5-1	TRBJ1-6	-	TRBD1	CASSLLPGTGEGIPNSPLHF	TGCGCCAGCAGCTTGCTCCCTGGGACAGGTGAGGGGATCCCAAATTCACCCCTCCACTTT
TRBV29-1	TRBJ2-7	-	TRBD1	CSVEDPTPGQGRHEQYF	TGCAGCGTTGAAGATCCAACCCCGGGACAGGGGCGGCACGAGCAGTACTTC
TRBV2	TRBJ2-7	-	-	CASRGGTDSYEQYF	TGTGCCAGCAGAGGAGGGACCGATTCCTACGAGCAGTACTTC
TRBV4-3	TRBJ1-2	-	-	CASSQDRGSGYGYTF	TGCGCCAGCAGCCAAGATCGGGGATCGGGCTATGGCTACACCTTC
TRBV4-1	TRBJ1-1	-	-	CASSQEDPSSTEAFF	TGCGCCAGCAGCCAAGAGGACCCTAGCTCTACTGAAGCTTTCTTT
TRBV2	TRBJ1-1	-	TRBD1	CASRGQGAKNTEAFF	TGTGCCAGCCGGGGACAGGGGGCAAAGAACACTGAAGCTTTCTTT
TRBV6-6	TRBJ1-1	-	-	CASSNGQNTEAFF	TGTGCCAGCAGTAACGGACAGAACACTGAAGCTTTCTTT
TRBV12-5	TRBJ2-1	-	TRBD2	CASGKARTSGGANGEQFF	TGTGCTAGTGGCAAAGCGAGGACTAGCGGGGGGGCTAATGGTGAGCAGTTCTTC
TRBV19	TRBJ2-2	-	-	CASSIRYVVSGELFF	TGTGCCAGTAGTATACGGTACGTCGTTTCCGGGGAGCTGTTTTTT
TRBV15	TRBJ1-2	-	-	CATSSFREDYGYTF	TGTGCCACCAGCAGTTTCCGGGAGGACTATGGCTACACCTTC
TRBV7-6	TRBJ2-5	-	-	CASSLSVGETQYF	TGTGCCAGCAGCTTAAGCGTAGGAGAGACCCAGTACTTC
TRBV7-9	TRBJ1-1	-	-	CASSSEGDAFF	TGTGCCAGCAGCTCCGAGGGAGACGCTTTCTTT
TRBV18	TRBJ2-2	-	TRBD1	CASSPGTGKTGELFF	TGTGCCAGCTCACCGGGGACAGGGAAGACCGGGGAGCTGTTTTTT
TRBV18	TRBJ1-1	-	-	CASEGGMNTEAFF	TGTGCCAGCGAGGGGGGGATGAACACTGAAGCTTTCTTT
TRBV4-2	TRBJ2-1	-	-	CASSQAGTSFYNEQFF	TGTGCCAGCAGCCAGGCCGGGACTTCATTCTACAATGAGCAGTTCTTC
TRBV27	TRBJ2-1	-	TRBD1	CASSTADRGQFF	TGTGCCAGCAGCACTGCGGACAGGGGGCAGTTCTTC
TRBV7-3	TRBJ1-1	once	TRBD1	CASSTTGGGTEAFF	TGTGCCAGCAGCACCACAGGGGGCGGCACTGAAGCTTTCTTT
TRBV11-2	TRBJ1-2	-	-	CASSPLTDHHGYTF	TGTGCCAGCAGCCCTCTGACAGACCACCATGGCTACACCTTC
TRBV6-5	TRBJ1-6	-	-	CASSYSGQTSPLHF	TGTGCCAGCAGTTACTCAGGACAAACCTCACCCCTCCACTTT
TRBV5-1	TRBJ2-1	once	-	CASSQNRGSYNEQFF	TGCGCCAGCAGCCAGAATCGTGGCTCCTACAATGAGCAGTTCTTC
TRBV4-1	TRBJ2-7	-	TRBD2	CASSRSSGEDYEQYF	TGCGCCAGCAGCCGATCCAGCGGGGAGGACTACGAGCAGTACTTC
TRBV4-2	TRBJ2-5	-	TRBD1	CASSQDRGPLQETQYF	TGTGCCAGCAGCCAAGATAGGGGGCCCCTCCAAGAGACCCAGTACTTC
TRBV19	TRBJ2-6	-	TRBD1	CASSIRTGSPWANVLTF	TGTGCCAGTAGTATAAGGACAGGATCCCCTTGGGCCAACGTCCTGACTTTC
TRBV19	TRBJ1-4	-	-	CASSIDLGEKLFF	TGTGCCAGTAGTATAGATCTCGGTGAAAAACTGTTTTTT
TRBV4-2	TRBJ1-4	-	-	CASSQGAGWLFF	TGTGCCAGCAGCCAAGGGGCGGGTTGGCTGTTTTTT
TRBV5-1	TRBJ2-1	many	-	CASSLGHTGSTGYNEQFF	TGCGCCAGCAGCTTGGGTCATACCGGGAGTACGGGGTACAATGAGCAGTTCTTC
TRBV10-3	TRBJ2-2	-	-	CAISESRTDNTGELFF	TGTGCCATCAGTGAGTCGAGGACAGACAACACCGGGGAGCTGTTTTTT
TRBV15	TRBJ1-6	-	TRBD1	CATSTVGTANSPLHF	TGTGCCACCAGTACCGTAGGGACAGCTAATTCACCCCTCCACTTT
TRBV3-1/TRBV3-2	TRBJ2-3	-	TRBD1	CASSPSRTGGTDTQYF	TGTGCCAGCAGCCCATCCAGGACAGGGGGCACAGATACGCAGTATTTT
TRBV3-1/TRBV3-2	TRBJ2-7	few	TRBD2	CASSLFPLAGTYEQYF	TGTGCCAGCAGCCTATTCCCACTAGCGGGGACCTACGAGCAGTACTTC
TRBV12-5	TRBJ1-5	-	-	CASAPPGGGNQPQHF	TGTGCTAGTGCCCCCCCGGGGGGGGGCAATCAGCCCCAGCATTTT
TRBV11-1	TRBJ2-1	-	TRBD1	CASTPDRVNEQFF	TGTGCCAGCACCCCGGACAGGGTGAATGAGCAGTTCTTC
TRBV6-5	TRBJ2-5	-	-	CASSYDSQETQYF	TGTGCCAGCAGTTACGACTCTCAAGAGACCCAGTACTTC